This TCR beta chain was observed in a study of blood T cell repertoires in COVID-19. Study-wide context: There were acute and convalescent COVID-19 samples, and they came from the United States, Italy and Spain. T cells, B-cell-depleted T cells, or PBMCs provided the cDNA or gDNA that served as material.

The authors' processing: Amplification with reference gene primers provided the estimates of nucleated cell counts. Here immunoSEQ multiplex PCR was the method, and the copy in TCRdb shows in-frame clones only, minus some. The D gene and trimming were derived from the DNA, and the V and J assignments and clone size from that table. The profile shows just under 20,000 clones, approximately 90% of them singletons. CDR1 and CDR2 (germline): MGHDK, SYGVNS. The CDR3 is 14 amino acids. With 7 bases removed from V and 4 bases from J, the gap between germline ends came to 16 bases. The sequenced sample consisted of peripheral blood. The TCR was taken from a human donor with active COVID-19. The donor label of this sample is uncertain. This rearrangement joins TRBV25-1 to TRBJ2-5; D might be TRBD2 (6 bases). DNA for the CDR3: TGTGCCAGCACTCATAGCGGAGGCGTAGAGACCCAGTACTTC. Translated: CASTHSGGVETQYF.